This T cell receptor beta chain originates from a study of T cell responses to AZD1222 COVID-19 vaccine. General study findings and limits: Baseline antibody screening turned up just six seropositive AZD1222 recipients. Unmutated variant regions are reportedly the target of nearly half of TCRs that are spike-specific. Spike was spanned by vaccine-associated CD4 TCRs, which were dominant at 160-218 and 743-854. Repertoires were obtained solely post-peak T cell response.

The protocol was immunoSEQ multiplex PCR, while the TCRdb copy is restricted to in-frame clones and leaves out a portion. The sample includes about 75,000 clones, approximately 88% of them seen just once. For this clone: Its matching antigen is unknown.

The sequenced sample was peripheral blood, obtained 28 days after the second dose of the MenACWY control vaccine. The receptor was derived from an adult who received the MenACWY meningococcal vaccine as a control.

CDR3 region: CATQWTANQPQHF. CDR3 sequence (DNA): TGTGCCACCCAATGGACAGCTAATCAGCCCCAGCATTTT. The J gene is TRBJ1-5, the V gene TRBV28; the D gene is possibly TRBD1 (6 bases). The V and J ends lost 10 bases and 4 bases respectively, with 14 bases between them. Germline lookup yields CDR1 MDHEN and CDR2 SYDVKM. CDR3 size: 13 residues.